This TCR beta chain appears in the sequencing data of a study of T cell changes during pregnancy in multiple sclerosis. The germline CDR1 and CDR2 sequences are SGHTA and FQGNSA. The CDR3 length is 15 residues. With 7 bases removed from V and 8 bases from J, the gap between germline ends came to 23 bases. TCRdb's table, derived via immunoSEQ multiplex PCR, lists solely in-frame clones and lacks some. This sample carries more than 25,000 clones, about 90% of them seen once, and the ten largest clones take 4.8%. This TCR came from a female donor in good health, enrolled as a control in a pregnancy study. The V gene is TRBV7-2, the J gene TRBJ1-1, with TRBD1 as a possible D gene (6 bases). Sequencing was performed on peripheral blood, taken in the first trimester of pregnancy. DNA for the CDR3: TGTGCCAGCACCCGCCGGGGGGCTTCGGGCCCAGAAGCTTTCTTT. The encoded protein is CASTRRGASGPEAFF. The whole variable domain, filled in from reference TRBV7-2 and TRBJ1-1, reads GAGVSQSPSNKVTEKGKDVELRCDPISGHTALYWYRQSLGQGLEFLIYFQGNSAPDKSGLPSDRFSAERTGGSVSTLTIQRTQQEDSAVYLCASTRRGASGPEAFFGQGTRLTVV.